This T cell receptor beta chain was captured by sequencing in a study of identical twins. From the 5' RACE reads, TCRdb called clonotypes with MiXCR, one entry per CDR3 protein. Of 210,000 or so distinct CDR3 sequences listed, about 7.5% were seen once; the top ten hold less than 2.5%. Many counts were recorded for this clonotype. This same sample was also part of a study on yellow fever vaccine responses in identical twins. That investigation notes: Twins' vaccine T cell response reportedly seemed partly convergent, partly personalized.

This TCR was recovered from a woman aged 18-29 years in good health. Sequencing was carried out using memory (CD45RO+) T cells sorted from blood.

CDR3 in DNA: TGTGCCAGCAGCTCCCACAGCCTACCGGCTGGCACCTTC. This encodes CASSSHSLPAGTF. The V and J genes are TRBV11-2 and TRBJ1-2; D not certain. With 4 bases removed from V and 13 bases from J, the gap between germline ends came to 19 bases. The CDR3 length is 13 residues. Germline V gene lookup returns CDR1 SGHAT and CDR2 FQNNGV.